This is a list of T cell receptor beta chains from one sample in a study of blood T cells in healthy people across ages. Using its own MiXCR run on the 5' RACE reads, TCRdb lists one record per CDR3 protein. The table records more than 1,000,000 distinct CDR3 sequences, almost 25% of them present only once. These data are also associated with another study on T cells of mothers and their children.

The sequenced sample consisted of blood. These receptors all stem from a girl aged 2-10 years in good health. CDR3s include the opening cysteine and the closing phenylalanine or tryptophan. The order of the fields is D gene, clone size, V gene, J gene, CDR3 protein, CDR3 DNA. A D gene is named only where the DNA matches it firmly. Where a row states a size, it is once, few, many or the class of an expanded clone; other rows omit it.

D gene: NA; clone size: few; V gene: TRBV12-3/TRBV12-4; J gene: TRBJ2-1; CDR3 protein: CVTLGALYNEQFF; CDR3 DNA: TGTGTCACCCTAGGGGCCCTGTACAATGAGCAGTTCTTC
D gene: NA; clone size: NA; V gene: TRBV20-1; J gene: TRBJ1-4; CDR3 protein: CSARDPGSATNEKLFF; CDR3 DNA: TGCAGTGCTAGAGATCCCGGCAGTGCAACTAATGAAAAACTGTTTTTT
D gene: TRBD2; clone size: few; V gene: TRBV7-6; J gene: TRBJ2-2; CDR3 protein: CASSPIAGGNTGELFF; CDR3 DNA: TGTGCCAGCAGCCCTATAGCGGGAGGGAACACCGGGGAGCTGTTTTTT
D gene: NA; clone size: few; V gene: TRBV28; J gene: TRBJ2-5; CDR3 protein: CASSPRQGPATQYF; CDR3 DNA: TGTGCCAGCTCTCCGCGGCAGGGGCCAGCGACCCAGTACTTC
D gene: TRBD1; clone size: NA; V gene: TRBV12-3/TRBV12-4; J gene: TRBJ2-5; CDR3 protein: CASSPSWTGRRQETQYF; CDR3 DNA: TGTGCCAGCAGCCCGAGCTGGACAGGGAGAAGGCAGGAGACCCAGTACTTC
D gene: NA; clone size: NA; V gene: TRBV29-1; J gene: TRBJ2-7; CDR3 protein: CSVTGLNSYEQYF; CDR3 DNA: TGCAGCGTTACAGGTTTAAACTCCTACGAGCAGTACTTC
D gene: TRBD2; clone size: NA; V gene: TRBV7-9; J gene: TRBJ2-1; CDR3 protein: CASSFGAGRVYEQFF; CDR3 DNA: TGTGCCAGCAGCTTCGGCGCAGGGAGGGTGTATGAGCAGTTCTTC
D gene: NA; clone size: NA; V gene: TRBV20-1; J gene: TRBJ1-2; CDR3 protein: CSAGRTVFGYTF; CDR3 DNA: TGCAGTGCAGGGAGGACAGTCTTTGGCTACACCTTC
D gene: TRBD1; clone size: few; V gene: TRBV13; J gene: TRBJ1-1; CDR3 protein: CASSATGDGAFF; CDR3 DNA: TGTGCCAGCAGCGCCACAGGGGACGGGGCTTTCTTT
D gene: NA; clone size: few; V gene: TRBV7-2; J gene: TRBJ1-3; CDR3 protein: CASSLGGTRSPPWDTIYF; CDR3 DNA: TGTGCCAGCAGCTTAGGTGGAACACGCTCCCCGCCTTGGGACACCATATATTTT
D gene: NA; clone size: few; V gene: TRBV29-1; J gene: TRBJ1-2; CDR3 protein: CSVANGQAYGYTF; CDR3 DNA: TGCAGCGTTGCTAATGGGCAGGCATACGGCTACACCTTC
D gene: TRBD2; clone size: NA; V gene: TRBV20-1; J gene: TRBJ2-1; CDR3 protein: CSALTSGADNEQFF; CDR3 DNA: TGCAGTGCTTTGACTAGCGGGGCCGACAATGAGCAGTTCTTC
D gene: TRBD1; clone size: few; V gene: TRBV2; J gene: TRBJ1-5; CDR3 protein: CASSGDSQSNQPQHF; CDR3 DNA: TGTGCCAGCAGCGGGGACAGTCAGAGCAATCAGCCCCAGCATTTT
D gene: TRBD2; clone size: NA; V gene: TRBV20-1; J gene: TRBJ2-7; CDR3 protein: CSAVLAERNYEQYF; CDR3 DNA: TGCAGTGCTGTACTAGCGGAACGAAACTACGAGCAGTACTTC
D gene: TRBD1; clone size: NA; V gene: TRBV9; J gene: TRBJ1-4; CDR3 protein: CASSVGGQPEKLFF; CDR3 DNA: TGTGCCAGCAGCGTAGGGGGACAGCCCGAAAAACTGTTTTTT
D gene: TRBD2; clone size: few; V gene: TRBV6-5; J gene: TRBJ2-5; CDR3 protein: CASRGAGKETQYF; CDR3 DNA: TGTGCCTCTCGGGGAGCGGGAAAAGAGACCCAGTACTTC
D gene: NA; clone size: NA; V gene: TRBV12-3/TRBV12-4; J gene: TRBJ2-6; CDR3 protein: CASWGGANVLTF; CDR3 DNA: TGTGCCAGCTGGGGGGGGGCCAACGTCCTGACTTTC
D gene: TRBD1; clone size: few; V gene: TRBV7-9; J gene: TRBJ2-5; CDR3 protein: CASSPPGQVRYSRSFF; CDR3 DNA: TGTGCCAGCAGCCCCCCCGGACAGGTTCGTTACTCACGTTCGTTCTTC
D gene: NA; clone size: NA; V gene: TRBV4-3; J gene: TRBJ2-7; CDR3 protein: CASSLGLTLEQYF; CDR3 DNA: TGCGCCAGCAGCCTTGGACTCACCCTCGAGCAGTACTTC
D gene: NA; clone size: once; V gene: TRBV29-1; J gene: TRBJ2-7; CDR3 protein: CSVEMPFASSYEQYF; CDR3 DNA: TGCAGCGTTGAGATGCCGTTTGCGAGCTCCTACGAGCAGTACTTC
D gene: TRBD2; clone size: few; V gene: TRBV7-6; J gene: TRBJ2-5; CDR3 protein: CASSSAGGPRETQYF; CDR3 DNA: TGTGCCAGCAGTTCCGCGGGAGGGCCGAGGGAGACCCAGTACTTC
D gene: NA; clone size: once; V gene: TRBV3-1; J gene: TRBJ1-1; CDR3 protein: CASTLGVNTEAFF; CDR3 DNA: TGTGCCAGCACCCTGGGGGTGAACACTGAAGCTTTCTTT
D gene: NA; clone size: NA; V gene: TRBV3-1; J gene: TRBJ1-4; CDR3 protein: CASSLGGDATNEKLFF; CDR3 DNA: TGTGCCAGCAGCCTTGGCGGGGATGCAACTAATGAAAAACTGTTTTTT
D gene: NA; clone size: NA; V gene: TRBV27; J gene: TRBJ2-7; CDR3 protein: CASTEPPLDEQYF; CDR3 DNA: TGTGCCAGCACCGAGCCTCCACTCGACGAGCAGTACTTC
D gene: NA; clone size: NA; V gene: TRBV7-2; J gene: TRBJ1-1; CDR3 protein: CASSEGGPVKAFF; CDR3 DNA: TGTGCCAGCAGCGAGGGCGGCCCTGTCAAAGCTTTCTTT
D gene: NA; clone size: few; V gene: TRBV6-2/TRBV6-3; J gene: TRBJ2-1; CDR3 protein: CASSYPDSSYNEQFF; CDR3 DNA: TGTGCCAGCAGTTACCCCGACAGCTCCTACAATGAGCAGTTCTTC
D gene: NA; clone size: few; V gene: TRBV6-2/TRBV6-3; J gene: TRBJ1-5; CDR3 protein: CASIPQGHNQPQHF; CDR3 DNA: TGTGCCAGTATCCCTCAGGGCCACAATCAGCCCCAGCATTTT